The rows below give T cell receptor beta chains drawn from one sample of a study of molecular identifiers for immune sequencing clone quantification. Using its own MiXCR run on the PCR reads, TCRdb lists one record per CDR3 protein. The sample records about 630,000 distinct CDR3 sequences, roughly 27% being singletons. The sample comprised naive CD8+ T cells from blood, with Jurkat cell RNA spiked in. These receptors were collected from a human donor in good health. Some libraries in this study had Jurkat cell RNA spiked in. Both conserved end residues are part of each CDR3. D genes are given only for firm matches. Clone size is not always given. Where it is, it says once, few, many or a class for expanded clones.

clone_size	d_call	v_call	j_call	cdr3_nt	cdr3_aa
NA	NA	TRBV6-6	TRBJ2-7	TGTGCCAGCACCGGGAGCCTTGACTACGAGCAGTACTTC	CASTGSLDYEQYF
many	NA	TRBV12-3/TRBV12-4	TRBJ2-3	TGTGCCAGCAGTTTCGGGACTTTCACAGATACGCAGTATTTT	CASSFGTFTDTQYF
NA	TRBD1	TRBV9	TRBJ2-1	TGTGCCAGCAGCCCTTCGAAACAGGGGTTATACTACAATGAGCAGTTCTTC	CASSPSKQGLYYNEQFF
NA	NA	TRBV11-1	TRBJ2-3	TGTGCCAGCAGCTTAAATCCGGGGTCGTTAGATACGCAGTATTTT	CASSLNPGSLDTQYF
few	NA	TRBV19	TRBJ2-3	TGTGCCAGTACCAACGACGTTGGGGATACGCAGTATTTT	CASTNDVGDTQYF
NA	TRBD2	TRBV20-1	TRBJ2-7	TGCAGTGCTACCCGTCCCATGACTAGCGGGATTTCCCACGAGCAGTACTTC	CSATRPMTSGISHEQYF
few	NA	TRBV30	TRBJ2-2	TGTGCCTGGCGTGAGACATCCCCCGGGGAGCTGTTTTTT	CAWRETSPGELFF
NA	NA	TRBV28	TRBJ1-2	TGTGCCAGCAGCCAACAGGAGATGCTTAACTATGGCTACACCTTC	CASSQQEMLNYGYTF
NA	NA	TRBV20-1	TRBJ2-1	TGCAGTGCTAGACTAGCGAACTACAATGAGCAGTTCTTC	CSARLANYNEQFF
NA	NA	TRBV6-5	TRBJ2-3	TGTGCCAGCAGCCCCCCCGATTCAACTAGCACAGATACGCAGTATTTT	CASSPPDSTSTDTQYF
NA	NA	TRBV20-1	TRBJ2-7	TGCAGTGCTAGAGATTTAGTGAGCTCCTACGAGCAGTACTTC	CSARDLVSSYEQYF
NA	TRBD1	TRBV5-4	TRBJ1-2	TGTGCCAGCAGAACGGGACAGGGGGCTCATGGCTACACCTTC	CASRTGQGAHGYTF
few	TRBD2	TRBV13	TRBJ2-2	TGTGCCAGCAGCTCGTTCGCGGGAGGTAACACCGGGGAGCTGTTTTTT	CASSSFAGGNTGELFF
many	NA	TRBV7-2	TRBJ1-3	TGTGCCAGCAGAACAGGGTTCTCTGGAAACACCATATATTTT	CASRTGFSGNTIYF
many	TRBD1	TRBV10-3	TRBJ2-5	TGTGCCACCAGACAGGGAGAAGAGACCCAGTACTTC	CATRQGEETQYF
NA	NA	TRBV24-1	TRBJ2-2	TGTGCCACCGGTGATTTCAACACCGGGGAGCTGTTTTTT	CATGDFNTGELFF
few	TRBD2	TRBV19	TRBJ2-2	TGTGTCAGTAGTATCGGACTCCGGGAGGGCACCGGGGAGCTGTTTTTT	CVSSIGLREGTGELFF
NA	NA	TRBV4-3	TRBJ1-6	TGCGCCAGCAGCCAACATCGGTACGGTGAAAATTCACCCCTCCACTTT	CASSQHRYGENSPLHF
NA	NA	TRBV6-5	TRBJ2-1	TGTGCCAGCAGTTACATGGGCCCAGCCGCAGGCAATGAGCAGTTCTTC	CASSYMGPAAGNEQFF
many	NA	TRBV7-9	TRBJ2-4	TGTGCCAGCAGCTTATCAGGGTCCGAAAACATTCAGTACTTC	CASSLSGSENIQYF
NA	TRBD2	TRBV6-1	TRBJ2-5	TGTGCCAGCAGTGTGGACCGATGGACTAGCCGACCGGGAGAGACCCAGTACTTC	CASSVDRWTSRPGETQYF
NA	TRBD2	TRBV12-3/TRBV12-4	TRBJ2-1	TGTGCCAGCAGTGCTAGCGGGGCGGCAAATCACAATGAGCAGTTCTTC	CASSASGAANHNEQFF
few	NA	TRBV4-3	TRBJ2-1	TGCGCCAGCAGCCAAGACATTAAGTATGAGCAGTTCTTC	CASSQDIKYEQFF
few	TRBD1	TRBV7-6	TRBJ1-2	TGTGCCAGCAGCTTCGGGGACAGGGATGGCTACACCTTC	CASSFGDRDGYTF
few	TRBD1	TRBV27	TRBJ1-2	TGTGCCAGCGGATCAACAGGGGGCTGGTATGGCTACACCTTC	CASGSTGGWYGYTF
few	NA	TRBV13	TRBJ1-2	TGTGCCAGCAGCTTGTTTACGGAGAGACTTTCTAACTATGGCTACACCTTC	CASSLFTERLSNYGYTF
few	NA	TRBV12-3/TRBV12-4	TRBJ1-2	TGTGCCAGCAGTTCTTCTCCGACGTATGGCTACACCTTC	CASSSSPTYGYTF
many	NA	TRBV2	TRBJ2-2	TGTGCCAGCAGGAAAACACTATCCGGGGAGCTGTTTTTT	CASRKTLSGELFF
few	NA	TRBV12-3/TRBV12-4	TRBJ2-2	TGTGCCAGCAGTTCCTACATCGACACCGGGGAGCTGTTTTTT	CASSSYIDTGELFF
many	NA	TRBV29-1	TRBJ2-7	TGCAGCGTTCCGGTCGCGGACGGGCTCTACTACGAGCAGTACTTC	CSVPVADGLYYEQYF
few	NA	TRBV6-7	TRBJ1-1	TGTGCCAGCAGTTACTCGAGACCCCCATCCGCACTTGAAGCTTTCTTT	CASSYSRPPSALEAFF
many	NA	TRBV28	TRBJ1-6	TGTGCCAGCAGCCCCGTCGGGGGTGGGAATTCACCCCTCCACTTT	CASSPVGGGNSPLHF
NA	NA	TRBV28	TRBJ2-3	TGTGCCAGCAGTTTAGGTTCTGACGGCAGCAGCACAGATACGCAGTATTTT	CASSLGSDGSSTDTQYF
many	NA	TRBV6-5	TRBJ2-5	TGTGCCAGCTATCTAGCGCCCCAAGAGACCCAGTACTTC	CASYLAPQETQYF
many	NA	TRBV5-6	TRBJ2-3	TGTGCCAGCAGCTTGGAAGGGGCGGGAGATACGCAGTATTTT	CASSLEGAGDTQYF
NA	NA	TRBV6-5	TRBJ1-1	TGTGCCAGCAGTTACTCAGGCCAGGGAGCTTTCTTT	CASSYSGQGAFF
NA	TRBD1	TRBV7-9	TRBJ2-5	TGTGCCAGCAGCCTATGGACAGGGGGCATCCAAGAGACCCAGTACTTC	CASSLWTGGIQETQYF
NA	NA	TRBV7-4	TRBJ1-1	TGTGCCAGCAGTTTAGGGACCGGCAACACAGAAGTCTTCTTT	CASSLGTGNTEVFF
many	NA	TRBV2	TRBJ1-5	TGTGCCAGCAGTGATAAGGGAATATTTGGCAATCAGCCCCAGCATTTT	CASSDKGIFGNQPQHF
many	NA	TRBV4-3	TRBJ1-5	TGCGCCAGCAGCCAAGATGTCAATCAGCCCCAGCATTTT	CASSQDVNQPQHF
few	NA	TRBV28	TRBJ2-1	TGTGCCAGCAGTGTGCGGGATGAGCAGTTCTTC	CASSVRDEQFF
few	NA	TRBV30	TRBJ1-5	TGTGCCTGGAGCTCGGGGGTGGGTGGCCAGTCCCAGCATTTT	CAWSSGVGGQSQHF
many	NA	TRBV27	TRBJ2-5	TGTGCCAGCAGTTTATCGCCAGCGGACCAAGAGACCCAGTACTTC	CASSLSPADQETQYF
NA	NA	TRBV4-1	TRBJ2-2	TGCGCCAGCAGCCTCCCAGGGGATAACACCGGGGAGCTGTTTTTT	CASSLPGDNTGELFF
NA	NA	TRBV4-3	TRBJ2-3	TGCGCCAGCAGCCAAGATAGACGTTCGGGAGCAGATACGCAGTATTTT	CASSQDRRSGADTQYF
few	NA	TRBV27	TRBJ1-6	TGTGCCAGCAGTACAGCACGTGGTTCACCCCTCCACTTT	CASSTARGSPLHF
NA	TRBD1	TRBV11-2	TRBJ1-3	TGTGCCAGCAGCTCCCGGACAGGGGGTCACAGTAACACCATATATTTT	CASSSRTGGHSNTIYF
NA	TRBD1	TRBV6-6	TRBJ2-1	TGTGCCAGCAGTCCTCGCCCGGGACAGGGGCCCTACAATGAGCAGTTCTTC	CASSPRPGQGPYNEQFF
NA	NA	TRBV6-2/TRBV6-3	TRBJ1-1	TGTGCCAGCAGTTACGGGGCGATGAACACTGAAGCTTTCTTT	CASSYGAMNTEAFF
many	NA	TRBV14	TRBJ1-1	TGTGCCAGCAGCCCGGTGCGGGACGGGAGCACTCCTGAAGCTTTCTTT	CASSPVRDGSTPEAFF
few	NA	TRBV28	TRBJ2-2	TGTGCCAGCAGTTTTCTTGGGACGCTGGCGAACACCGGGGAGCTGTTTTTT	CASSFLGTLANTGELFF
many	TRBD2	TRBV4-1	TRBJ2-7	TGCGCCAGCAGCCAAGATAGCGGGGGGACCTACGAGCAGTACTTC	CASSQDSGGTYEQYF
NA	NA	TRBV10-2	TRBJ2-7	TGCGCCAGCCCCTACGAGCAGTACTTC	CASPYEQYF
NA	NA	TRBV7-3	TRBJ2-3	TGTGCCAGCAGCTTGGCCCTAACTAGCACAGATACGCAGTATTTT	CASSLALTSTDTQYF
few	NA	TRBV23-1	TRBJ2-7	TGCGCCAGCAGTCAATCACGGGCAGGGCATAGTTCCTACGAGCAGTACTTC	CASSQSRAGHSSYEQYF
NA	NA	TRBV20-1	TRBJ1-4	TGCAGTGCTTCGGCCTTCGCGGAACTGTTTTTT	CSASAFAELFF
few	NA	TRBV30	TRBJ2-3	TGTGCCTGGACCTCGACAGGGACTAGCACAGATACGCAGTATTTT	CAWTSTGTSTDTQYF
NA	NA	TRBV6-6	TRBJ2-3	TGTGCCAGCAGTTATGAGGGGGGGGGCCGATATACGCAGTATTTT	CASSYEGGGRYTQYF
many	NA	TRBV30	TRBJ2-7	TGTGCCTGGCCAGGAGACAGCTCCTACGAGCAGTACTTC	CAWPGDSSYEQYF